The entry that follows covers one TCR beta chain sequence. This clonotype was picked up many times. No cognate antigen has been identified for it. No base quality values were provided; no much bigger clone lies one nucleotide off. This record belongs to a study of T-cell reconstitution after alpha-beta-depleted transplantation in children (TCRdb year 2016). About the full investigation: Using TCR repertoire profiling, the study quantitatively followed how T-cell immune reconstitution unfolded in children after TCRalphabeta/CD19-depleted allogeneic hematopoietic cell transplantation. On the study overall, not on this receptor specifically: The apparently early alphabetaT-cell count recovery about two months after transplant was reportedly dependent on only several hundred rapidly expanded clones derived from non-depleted graft cells. In some patients, high TCRbeta diversity at day 60 was attributed to recipient T cells and intrathymic progenitors that had survived conditioning. Hyperexpanded clone frequencies declined over subsequent months; after one year, T-cell counts and TCRbeta diversity were mostly attributed to newly produced T cells.

The library was made by PCR. Sequenced on an Illumina HiSeq 2500. Molecular barcoding was employed in the preparation of TCR libraries, with unique molecular identifiers being used to normalize TCRbeta repertoire quantification. Using fastp at Q25 and MiXCR, TCRdb reprocessed the public reads and kept productive beta chains. Every entry covers one CDR3 protein and lists the most common genes and DNA from its rows. The sample includes 300,000 to 400,000 distinct CDR3 sequences, with 20% to 30% observed a single time. The ten largest clonotypes hold 11% of the sample. The treatment or condition label for this specimen denotes: allogeneic hematopoietic cell transplantation with graft depleted of TCRalphabeta T cells and CD19 B cells. Transplant recipients were children who received TCRalphabeta/CD19-depleted allogeneic hematopoietic cell grafts. The CDR3 has 15 amino acids, counting the end cysteine and phenylalanine. Only the CDR3 portion is preserved as DNA: 45 bases, with reading frame beginning at the first base. V is shortened by 1 base, J by 1 base, and the region joining them spans 8 bases. For CDR1 and CDR2, the germline V gene lists SGHVS and FQNEAQ.

The source material was PBMCs, mostly from graft donor cells, sampled 180 days after TCRalphabeta/CD19-depleted stem cell transplant. Recombination connected TRBV7-8 to TRBJ2-1; no confident D gene assignment can be made. This TCR was recovered from a male patient between 5 and 17 years old who had a stem cell transplant for acute lymphoblastic leukemia, so the T cells may come from the graft donor. This receptor has the CDR3 CASSLGLGSYNEQFF. The DNA reads TGTGCCAGCAGCTTAGGCTTGGGATCCTACAATGAGCAGTTCTTC.